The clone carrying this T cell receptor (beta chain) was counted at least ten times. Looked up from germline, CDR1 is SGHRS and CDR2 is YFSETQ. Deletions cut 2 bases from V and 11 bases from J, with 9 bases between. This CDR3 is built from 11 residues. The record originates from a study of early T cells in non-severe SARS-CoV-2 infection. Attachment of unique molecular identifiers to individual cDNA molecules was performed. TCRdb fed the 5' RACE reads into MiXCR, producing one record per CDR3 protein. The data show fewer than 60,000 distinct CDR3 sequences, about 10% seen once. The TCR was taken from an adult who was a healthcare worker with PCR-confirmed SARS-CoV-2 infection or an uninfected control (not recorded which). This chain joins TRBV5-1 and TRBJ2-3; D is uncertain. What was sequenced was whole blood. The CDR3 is CASSLTTQQYF. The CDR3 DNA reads TGCGCCAGCAGCTTAACTACTCAGCAGTATTTT.